These 8 T cell receptor beta chains were sequenced from one sample in a study of Tregs in tolerant kidney transplant recipients. Clones were read by immunoSEQ multiplex PCR, and TCRdb kept only the in-frame ones, dropping some. The repertoire includes around 78,000 clones, more than 85% of them detected once, and 0.34% sits in the top ten. Specimen: Tregs from blood, collected before the transplant. The receptors shown here come from a human donor who received a combined kidney and bone marrow transplant.

The chain combines TRBV18 with TRBJ2-1; no clear D. Germline V lookup: CDR1 KGHSH, CDR2 LQKENI. The CDR3 totals 15 residues. Trimming left V 2 bases short and J 7 bases short, with 15 bases between. CDR3 coding DNA: TGTGCCAGCTCACCAAACGTTTCCGCGCGAAATGAGCAGTTCTTC. Translated, it gives CASSPNVSARNEQFF.

The chain uses TRBV7-9 and TRBJ2-5, with 9 nucleotides matching TRBD2. Germline CDR1 and CDR2: SEHNR and FQNEAQ (reference sequence). This CDR3 has 17 residues. V shed 1 base, J shed 2 bases, and the junction held 8 bases outside the gene matches. The CDR3 DNA reads TGTGCCAGCAGCTTAGGGGGTAGCGGGAGTAGTCAAGAGACCCAGTACTTC. Its translation is CASSLGGSGSSQETQYF.

The J gene is TRBJ2-5, the V gene TRBV7-3; no firm D call. Germline V gene sequence: CDR1 SGHTA, CDR2 FQGTGA. The CDR3 is 15 amino acids. Trimming removed 1 base at V and 5 bases at J, with 14 bases between. The DNA of the CDR3 is TGTGCCAGCAGCTTAAGTGTGGGTGGTGGGGAGACCCAGTACTTC. Translated: CASSLSVGGGETQYF.

The chain has TRBV6-1 and TRBJ1-5; D is perhaps TRBD1 (5 bases). V was shortened by 9 bases and J by 2 bases, with 17 bases between the two germline ends. Per germline, CDR1 MNHNS and CDR2 SASEGT. CDR3 length: 15 amino acids. Here the CDR3 reads CASWGGVMGNQPQHF. The CDR3 DNA is TGTGCCAGTTGGGGGGGGGTGATGGGCAATCAGCCCCAGCATTTT.

The chain carries TRBV10-3 and TRBJ1-5; 10 nucleotides match TRBD1. J lost 2 bases, V lost 10 bases, and 8 bases had no gene match. CDR1 is ENHRY, CDR2 SYGVKD, per germline. This CDR3 comprises 15 residues. The CDR3 loop reads CATNGQGDGNQPQHF. As DNA, the CDR3 is TGTGCCACAAACGGACAGGGGGATGGCAATCAGCCCCAGCATTTT.

This rearrangement joins TRBV7-8 to TRBJ1-5; TRBD1 might be the D (5 bases). Germline V gene lookup returns CDR1 SGHVS and CDR2 FQNEAQ. This CDR3 region has 16 residues. Between the trimmed V and J ends, which lost 0 bases and 0 bases, there was a span of 9 bases. CDR3 loop: CASSLAQGYSNQPQHF. DNA for the CDR3: TGTGCCAGCAGCTTAGCGCAGGGTTATAGCAATCAGCCCCAGCATTTT.

The V call is TRBV30, the J call TRBJ2-1; maybe TRBD2 (6 bases). Per germline, CDR1 GTSNPN and CDR2 SVGIG (reference sequence). The CDR3 runs to 13 residues. V lost 3 bases and J 14 bases, leaving 20 bases between the germline ends. Here the CDR3 reads CAWRHLSTSPEFF. CDR3 nucleotides: TGTGCCTGGAGGCACCTCTCCACTAGCCCAGAGTTCTTC. The entire variable domain, with the rest obtained from reference TRBV30 and TRBJ2-1, is as follows: SQTIHQWPATLVQPVGSPLSLECTVEGTSNPNLYWYRQAAGRGLQLLFYSVGIGQISSEVPQNLSASRPQDRQFILSSKKLLLSDSGFYLCAWRHLSTSPEFFGPGTRLTVL.

This clone was observed once. The V call is TRBV2, the J call TRBJ2-5; D is perhaps TRBD2 (6 bases). The J call could be wrong; TRBJ2-7 is a better fit for the DNA end. This CDR3 contains 12 residues. Germline CDR1 is SNHLY and CDR2 is FYNNEI. The CDR3: CASTGDSYEQYF. CDR3 coding DNA: TGTGCCAGCACGGGGGATTCCTACGAGCAGTACTTC.